The clone carrying this T cell receptor (beta chain) was recorded a few times. Mouse gene names apply. From the germline J gene comes the end of the CDR3, since the read stops 1 residue before it. Assay: immunoSEQ multiplex PCR; the TCRdb copy retains only in-frame clones and omits some. The data hold about 4,000 clones, with approximately 44% observed a single time. The data belong to a study of tissue T cells after allogeneic stem cell transplantation. The CDR3 consists of 13 residues. V lost 8 bases, J lost 0 bases, and 11 bases lay in between. Germline CDR1 and CDR2: MSHET and SYDVDS. Sample time point: mouse harvest day 14 after allogeneic transplant. The graft held 10^6 splenic CD5+ T cells and 10^7 T-cell-depleted bone marrow cells. B6 (H2b) cells into BALB/c (H2d) mice; tissues taken at day 7 or 14.

The sequence derives from a female BALB/c mouse given C57BL/6 T cells with graft-versus-host disease after an allogeneic hematopoietic cell transplant. This sequence joins TRBV29 and TRBJ2-7, with D unclear. Sequencing used lymph node tissue. This CDR3 reads CASGRDFSYEQYF. The DNA read from the CDR3 is TGTGCTAGCGGCCGGGATTTCTCCTATGAACAGTAC.